Listed here are 4 T cell receptor beta chains from one sample, sequenced in a study of T cell responses to AZD1222 COVID-19 vaccine. Assay: immunoSEQ multiplex PCR; the TCRdb copy retains only in-frame clones and omits some. The table records 200,000 or so clones, 87% of them present only once. Sequencing was performed on peripheral blood, taken on day 0 of MenACWY control vaccination. Receptors originate from an adult in good health.

This chain joins TRBV5-5 and TRBJ1-2; D is perhaps TRBD1 (5 bases). V gave up 3 bases and J gave up 8 bases, with 23 bases separating them. The CDR3 is made up of 16 amino acids. The germline CDR1 and CDR2 sequences are SGHKS and YYEKEE (reference sequence). The CDR3 DNA is TGTGCCAGCAGCTCGCTCGACAGAGGAGGATCAAGAGGCTACACCTTC. Its translation is CASSSLDRGGSRGYTF.

This clone showed up just once. This chain links TRBV7-2 with TRBJ2-7; 8 bases match TRBD1. The CDR3 runs 14 residues. V was pared by 4 bases and J by 4 bases, with 6 bases of the junction left unmatched. Germline assignment: CDR1 SGHTA and CDR2 FQGNSA. CDR3 sequence (DNA): TGTGCCAGCAGCTCCAGGGGGCGGGTGTACGAGCAGTACTTC. This gives the protein CASSSRGRVYEQYF.

The V and J genes are TRBV9 and TRBJ2-7; D not certain. Trimming shortened V by 1 base and J by 3 bases, and 11 bases separated the two germline ends. Germline values: CDR1 SGDLS, CDR2 YYNGEE. This CDR3 region has 14 residues. CDR3 coding DNA: TGTGCCAGCAGCGTATCCCCCGACCGCTACGAGCAGTACTTC. Amino acid sequence: CASSVSPDRYEQYF.

This chain joins TRBV28 and TRBJ2-5; 9 bases fit TRBD1. The germline gives CDR1 MDHEN, CDR2 SYDVKM. The CDR3 runs 15 residues. V was clipped by 5 bases and J by 5 bases; unmatched bases: 9. CDR3 DNA: TGTGCCAGCAGTCCGCGGACAGGGGCATGGGAGACCCAGTACTTC. Its protein is CASSPRTGAWETQYF.